This T cell receptor (beta chain) came from a study of cytomegalovirus exposure and HLA in healthy donors (dated by TCRdb to between 2016 and 2019). Study-wide context: An earlier analysis of approximately 640 of the donors reported more than 250 Gb of sequence data and 117 million unique TCR beta sequences from 150 million to 200 million T cells. Roughly 310 gigabases of sequencing data and approximately 93 million unique TCR sequences were included in an early release covering about 700 HLA-typed donors. The genetic ancestry cluster associated with self-reported Caucasian donors included roughly 84% of the approximately 400 genotyped donors. The study aimed to test whether signatures of past pathogen exposure could be identified by cataloging public T cell receptors. The study used immunosequencing to profile the T cell repertoires of approximately 690 subjects and linked those repertoires to cytomegalovirus serostatus. A separate validation cohort of 100 to 150 different subjects was used in addition to the 666-subject first cohort. High-throughput TCR immunosequencing, statistical association of individual TCRs with disease status, and machine learning were combined to predict cytomegalovirus infection status. To study patterns of TCR occurrence, a later analysis re-analyzed previously published TCR beta repertoires from around 700 donors and added high-resolution HLA genotyping. Rather than drawing on any new phenotypic data, the later analysis identified candidate immune exposures from TCR beta sequences and the way those sequences occurred across donors. To decide whether each TCR beta V gene segment behaved as functional or pseudogenic, an earlier analysis of approximately 600 of the donors relied on high-throughput TCR beta sequencing. Donor age, sex, ethnicity and CMV serostatus were collected together with the repertoire data. In a later genetic analysis, genome-wide SNP genotypes for about 55% of the roughly 700 donors were used, and that subset was treated as a discovery cohort. All discovery cohort repertoires had been generated using a single sequencing platform. HLA typing covered class I and class II loci at four-digit resolution. Typing coverage differed by locus: A, B, C, DRB1 and DQB1 were typed in roughly 620-630 donors, DQA1 in roughly 500, DPA1 in 600 to 610, and DPB1 in 400 to 490. A few DR-DQ haplotypes were handled as single units for association and clustering because linkage in the cohort was strong. Among about 400 genotyped donors of the cohort, an average of around 220,000 unique TCR beta nucleotide sequences was sequenced per donor, of which roughly 18% were non-productive.

The cohort comprised around 690 healthy bone marrow donors. At the time of sampling, all cohort members were nominally healthy, though unrecorded immune exposures were likely present. The donor was CMV seronegative and was included in the group of a few hundred seronegative cohort members. Every donor gave a peripheral blood sample, and the peripheral blood mononuclear cells from that sample were used for TCR beta sequencing. The Qiagen DNeasy Blood Extraction Kit was used to extract genomic DNA from the blood cell samples. This clone was recorded a few times. Its antigen is still unknown. Within one base of it there is no much larger clone, and no base qualities were kept. Results and caveats for the whole study, not just this receptor: Compared with the roughly 710-donor mean, donors in an Asian-associated ancestry cluster had fewer N-insertions in productive TCRs, according to a later genetic analysis. In a later analysis, HLA-associated TCR beta chains showed more clonal expansion and lower generation probabilities than non-associated chains that were equally common. Most TCR sequences were observed very rarely across donors, whereas some public TCRs were present in many individuals. This cohort had only TCR beta chains sequenced, and the lack of alpha or paired-chain data limited which features could be detected. The 87-base-pair reads could not distinguish some IMGT-functional V segments, including TRBV6-2 and TRBV6-3, so those segments were excluded. Immune exposure information for the cohort was limited to CMV serostatus. In vitro tests confirmed that a few of the cytomegalovirus-associated TCR beta chains recognize cytomegalovirus antigens. Because counts were too low, seventeen rarely observed V segments, including chromosome 9 orphons, were left out of the earlier analysis of some 600 of the donors. In the study, 150 to 200 TCR beta chains were listed as associated with cytomegalovirus. The presence/absence analyses assumed that sequencing depth was roughly uniform across donors, and that assumption may not be true. A later genetic analysis associated a missense DCLRE1C variant with V-gene and J-gene trimming of TCR beta chains, and an independent cohort replicated the association. In a later analysis, several top co-occurrence clusters were reported to appear linked to parvovirus B19, influenza, CMV and Epstein-Barr virus. The classifier was reported to diagnose cytomegalovirus status with high specificity and sensitivity in both the original cohort and the validation cohort. A later analysis associated 15,000 to 20,000 TCR beta sequences with specific HLA alleles at a false discovery rate of 0.05. A cluster of highly shared sequence variants was judged likely to be a technical artifact of the sequencing pipeline. According to the authors, the approach could potentially be generalized to other disease states and immunological phenotypes. Correlated functional status among segregating V segments might reflect linkage disequilibrium, but an unknown experimental factor could not be ruled out. Strong co-occurrence of HLA alleles, especially DR and DQ, made assigning TCR associations to individual alleles difficult. An earlier analysis of approximately 530 of the donors showed that most TCR beta V segments appeared in productive rearrangements either about 90% or about 30% of the time, which broadly matched IMGT annotations. A later analysis found that TCR association rates varied across HLA loci, with DRB1 alleles showing the most associated TCRs and HLA-C alleles the fewest. A further reported finding was that TCR beta sequences accurately predicted the HLA-A and HLA-B alleles for most subjects in the first cohort. A later analysis found that most CMV-associated TCR beta chains appeared HLA-restricted, with HLA associations seemingly driven largely by CMV exposure. Because HLA typing was unavailable for some donors at each locus, only the typed subset was used in association tests.

Unmatched junction bases come to 4, with V trimmed by 0 bases and J by 5 bases. The CDR3 runs 14 amino acids, cysteine and phenylalanine included. Only the CDR3 DNA stays, 42 bases, in frame from base 1. Based on the germline V gene, the CDR1 and CDR2 sequences are SGDLS and YYNGEE. To prepare the library, the immunoSEQ multiplex PCR assay was applied. The multiplex PCR relied on a mix of 60 forward primers for TCR Vbeta segments and 13 reverse primers for TCR Jbeta segments. The CDR3 region of rearranged TCR beta genes was amplified from genomic DNA by a multiplex PCR assay. The Illumina HiSeq System was used to sequence the amplified TCR beta libraries as 87-base-pair reads. Per the original workflow: A later analysis tallied 80 million to 95 million unique TCR beta chains across the 650 to 750 repertoires, and approximately 9.9 million of those chains were shared by two or more donors. Raw reads were error-corrected and collapsed into unique sequences with a nearest-neighbor algorithm that merged closely related sequences to remove PCR and sequencing errors. V, D and J gene segments were assigned by aligning CDR3 sequences to IMGT reference sequences. For a sequence to be retained, at least a six-nucleotide match to both a V gene segment and a J gene segment was required. A rearrangement was called productive if the CDR3 had no stop codons and remained in frame with V and J, and every other rearrangement was called non-productive. CDR3 was defined by IMGT convention, running from the second conserved V-encoded cysteine to the conserved J-encoded phenylalanine. In an earlier analysis of more than 550 of the donors, sequences lacking an unambiguous match to a single V gene segment were excluded. An earlier analysis of a few hundred of the donors classified V segments as functional when productive rearrangements were above 56.7% and as segregating when the standard deviation between donors was above 5%. To diagnose cytomegalovirus status from the catalog of TCR beta chain sequences, a statistical classification framework was built. In a later analysis, TCR nucleotide sequences were compared against IMGT/GENE-DB human TR gene sequences so that V and J genes could be assigned. A later analysis assigned CDR3 sequences and most-parsimonious VDJ recombination scenarios with the TCRdist pipeline. In a later analysis, every TCR beta chain was defined by the combination of its CDR3 amino acid sequence and its V-gene family, and reads without a unique V-gene family were dropped. In a later analysis, nearly 600 highly shared, low-generation-probability nucleotide sequences were removed to address suspected cross-contamination and a sequencing artifact. A later analysis calculated a clonal expansion index for each public chain from normalized within-repertoire ranks of inferred template counts. Generation probabilities in a later analysis came from a VDJ recombination model fitted to out-of-frame rearrangements, and those results were checked against IGoR. A later analysis scored TCR-TCR, TCR-HLA and TCR-CMV co-occurrence with hypergeometric tests, applying a repertoire-size bias correction to TCR pairs. A later analysis estimated false discovery rates by permuting HLA or CMV assignments 20 times. In a later analysis, co-occurring TCRs were grouped using DBSCAN, and TCRdist sequence similarity was added for clustering within HLA-allele-positive subsets. Repertoires with fewer than 30,000 or more than 120,000 public chains, plus five repertoires with anomalous nucleotide sharing, were excluded from co-occurrence clustering. TCRdb took over this immuneACCESS table, retaining in-frame rearrangements with V and J assigned. Such tables are incomplete; in checked studies, under half of the missing clones stem from an unresolved V gene, and the remainder is unexplained. For V, J and clone size, that table is used; D and trimming come from the DNA. The table for this sample lists about 130,000 clones; approximately 79% of them were counted only once. The ten largest clones capture approximately 3.8% of the sample.

The rearranged segments are TRBV9 and TRBJ2-5, with TRBD1 identical over 7 junction bases. This sequence was found in a man aged 25 to 45 in good health and CMV-seronegative. Sample: PBMCs. The DNA sequence is as follows: TGTGCCAGCAGCGTAGGAGGGACAGTGGAGACCCAGTACTTC. It translates to CASSVGGTVETQYF.